This TCR beta chain was documented in a study of breast tumors, draining lymph nodes, adjacent tissues (dated by TCRdb to about 2016). Notes on the research overall: TCR beta repertoires were compared across tumor, adjacent nontumor tissue and axillary lymph nodes obtained from breast cancer patients. In human breast cancer, the study set out to assess how tumor, surrounding tissue and draining lymph node repertoires relate to one another and whether T cells might be exchanged between them. What the authors observed across the whole study: Rather than being directly demonstrated, the conclusion that tumor T cells originate in lymph nodes was presented as consistent with a hypothesis. Tumor and nontumor tissue repertoires were found to be significantly more similar in luminal-like than in basal-like breast cancer. Tumors showed preferential V and J gene usage, and their T-cell repertoire diversity fell below that of lymph nodes yet above that of nontumor tissue. A scenario in which most tumor T cells derive from the lymph node and then expand within tumor tissue was judged to be consistent with the data.

The lymph node samples were taken from the axillary draining lymph nodes of breast cancer patients. Looking up the germline V gene yields CDR1 MNHEY and CDR2 SVGAGI. From its first to its last residue, the CDR3 has 14 amino acids. The retained sequence is limited to the CDR3, 42 bases, with the frame set at the first base. The V end loses 8 bases and the J end loses 3 bases, and a stretch of 14 bases separates them. Remarks on this clonotype: The specificity of this receptor is unknown. Just one base apart from a much larger clone, this may be a read error. The final CDR3 position lacks the conserved phenylalanine or tryptophan, pointing to a likely read error.

Sequencing took place on an Illumina HiSeq 2000. TCR beta chain libraries were generated by multiplex PCR amplification. The amplified TCR beta chain products were analyzed by high-throughput sequencing. TCRdb redid the processing of the public reads, applying fastp at Q25 and MiXCR, and retained in-frame beta chains. Each entry is one CDR3 protein sequence, shown with its most common DNA and genes. In this sample the table shows 200,000 to 250,000 distinct CDR3 sequences, about 32% of which occur a single time. The top ten clonotypes cover more than 1.3% of the sample. The chain uses TRBV6-5 and TRBJ1-5; TRBD1 could be the D gene, as 5 bases match. The sample taken for sequencing was axillary lymph node tissue. This TCR came from a female donor with breast cancer. Some clones in this sample may be carry-over from other donors' samples. In nucleotides, the sequence is TGTGCCAGCTCAACCGGGGGGATCAATCAGCCCCAGCATCTT. Its coded protein is CASSTGGINQPQHL.